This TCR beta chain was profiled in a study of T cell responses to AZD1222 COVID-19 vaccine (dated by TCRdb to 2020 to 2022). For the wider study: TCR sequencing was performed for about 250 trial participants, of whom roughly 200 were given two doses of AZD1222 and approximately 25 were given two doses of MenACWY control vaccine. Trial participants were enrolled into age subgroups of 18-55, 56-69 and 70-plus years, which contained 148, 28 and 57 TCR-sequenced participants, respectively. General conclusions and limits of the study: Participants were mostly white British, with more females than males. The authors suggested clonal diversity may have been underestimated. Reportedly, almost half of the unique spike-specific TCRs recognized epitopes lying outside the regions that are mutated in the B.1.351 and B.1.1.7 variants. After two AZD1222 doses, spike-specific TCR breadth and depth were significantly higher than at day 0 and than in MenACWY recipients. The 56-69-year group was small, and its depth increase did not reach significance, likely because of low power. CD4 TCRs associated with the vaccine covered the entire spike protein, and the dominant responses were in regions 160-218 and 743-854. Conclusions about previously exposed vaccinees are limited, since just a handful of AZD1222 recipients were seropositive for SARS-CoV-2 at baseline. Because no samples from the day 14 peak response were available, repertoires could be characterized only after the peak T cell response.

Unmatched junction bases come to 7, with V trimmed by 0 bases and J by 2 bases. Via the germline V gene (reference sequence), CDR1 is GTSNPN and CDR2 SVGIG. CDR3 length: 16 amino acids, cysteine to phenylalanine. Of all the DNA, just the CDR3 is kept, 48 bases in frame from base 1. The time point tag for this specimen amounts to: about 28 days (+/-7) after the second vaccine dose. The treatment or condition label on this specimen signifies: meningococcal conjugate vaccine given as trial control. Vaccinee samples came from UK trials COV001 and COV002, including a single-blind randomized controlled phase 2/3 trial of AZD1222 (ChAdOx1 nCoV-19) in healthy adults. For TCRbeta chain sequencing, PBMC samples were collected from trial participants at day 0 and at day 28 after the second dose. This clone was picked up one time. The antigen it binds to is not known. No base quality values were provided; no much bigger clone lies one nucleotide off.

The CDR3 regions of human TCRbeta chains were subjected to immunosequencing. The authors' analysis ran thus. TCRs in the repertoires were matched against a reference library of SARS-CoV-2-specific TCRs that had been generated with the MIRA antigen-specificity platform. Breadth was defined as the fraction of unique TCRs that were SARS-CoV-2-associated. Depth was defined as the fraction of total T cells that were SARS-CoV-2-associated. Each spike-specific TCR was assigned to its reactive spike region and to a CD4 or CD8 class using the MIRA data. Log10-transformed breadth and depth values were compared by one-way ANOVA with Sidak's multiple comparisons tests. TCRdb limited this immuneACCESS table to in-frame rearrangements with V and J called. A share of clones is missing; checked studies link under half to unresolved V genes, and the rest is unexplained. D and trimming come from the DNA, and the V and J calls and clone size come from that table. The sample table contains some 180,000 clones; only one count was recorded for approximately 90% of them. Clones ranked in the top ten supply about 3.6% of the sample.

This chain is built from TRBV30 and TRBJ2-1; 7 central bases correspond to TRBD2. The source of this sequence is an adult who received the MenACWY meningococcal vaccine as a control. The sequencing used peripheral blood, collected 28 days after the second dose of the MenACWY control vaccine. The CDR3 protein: CAWSVGTTGPYNEQFF. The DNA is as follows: TGTGCCTGGAGTGTAGGGACTACGGGCCCCTACAATGAGCAGTTCTTC.